This T cell receptor beta chain was sequenced for a study of regulatory T cells in long-lasting Graves disease (dated by TCRdb to about 2021). For the study in its entirety: To count as having persistent Graves' disease, a patient had to have received antithyroid drug treatment for over 5 years with TSH receptor autoantibodies remaining persistently positive. This study used TCR sequencing and RNA sequencing of peripheral blood to compare persistent Graves' disease patients against newly diagnosed Graves' disease patients. The study took place in China and was registered as a clinical trial. A total of around 35 samples were covered by TCR sequencing, comprising about 13 persistent and around 20 newly diagnosed Graves' disease patients. In the clinical cohort, patients with persistent Graves' disease had used antithyroid drugs for an average of about 9.3 years.

The germline V gene (reference sequence) yields DFQATT for CDR1 and SNEGSKA for CDR2. Relative to germline, V is 3 bases shorter and J is 3 bases shorter, with 8 bases between their ends. Measured from the cysteine to the phenylalanine, the CDR3 is 13 residues long. Just the 39-base CDR3 DNA is kept, in frame starting at base 1. The time point label for this specimen denotes: persistent/refractory GD, antithyroid drugs over 5 years with positive TRAb. RNA was extracted from PBMCs in TRIzol for both TCR sequencing and RNA sequencing. Graves' disease was diagnosed according to American Thyroid Association guidelines. Recruitment of patients was carried out at an endocrinology department in Xi'an, China. Each patient gave about 9.1 milliliters of peripheral blood, collected in an EDTA anticoagulant tube. Ficoll Paque Plus density gradient separation was used to isolate PBMCs, and no further T cell sorting was performed. RNA quality was checked with an Agilent 2100 Bioanalyzer and agarose gel, and concentration with a NanoDrop 2000.

Findings and caveats that apply to the study as a whole: Sequencing and analysis were limited to the TCR beta chain. The study examined only peripheral blood because the primary lesion, thyroid tissue, could not be accessed. Persistent disease showed preferential use of TRBV28, TRBJ1-2 and TRBJ2-5, whereas newly diagnosed disease favored TRBV20-1 and TRBJ2-1. As a limitation, the authors acknowledged that the small sample size may reduce accuracy. Patients with persistent disease shared more public clonotypes (around 2,500) than newly diagnosed patients did (966). Persistent Graves' disease patients showed lower TCR Shannon entropy and fewer highly expanded clones than newly diagnosed patients, suggesting clonal expansion.

This clonotype was detected a few times. This receptor's antigen is unknown. No base quality information exists; no much larger clone differs at one position. Preparation of the library involved multiplex PCR. The listed sequencing device is Illumina HiSeq 4000. iRepertoire HTBI primers and Arm-PCR amplification of CDR3 regions were used to construct TCR beta libraries. Gel purification was performed on PCR products prior to sequencing. From the authors' description of their analysis: Across samples, roughly 60 TRBV and 15 or so TRBJ segments were identified and used for gene usage analysis of CDR3 amino acid clonotypes. Filtered high-quality paired reads were merged into contigs using COPE and FqMerger. BLAST was used to align contigs to IMGT TRBV, TRBD and TRBJ reference genes, and CDR3 was defined according to IMGT. Clonotypes above 0.1% frequency were classified as highly expanded clones. Shannon entropy served as the measure of repertoire diversity, while the Gini coefficient captured V-J evenness. Clonotypes shared by more than one individual were considered public. TCRdb handled the public reads itself, with Q25 trimming in fastp and clone calling in MiXCR, and kept productive beta chains. Rows merge per CDR3 protein into single entries with the most common DNA and genes. The authors' filters were not applied to this entry. Within this sample are 700,000 or so distinct CDR3 sequences, with around 30% of them counted one time only. The ten largest make up about 40% of the sample.

The sequence joins TRBV20-1 to TRBJ1-4, with a weak D call of TRBD1 (6 bases match). This TCR was recovered from a female donor with Graves disease. The sample consisted of peripheral blood mononuclear cells (PBMCs), taken when the disease was refractory, from a patient treated with antithyroid drugs. The CDR3 region reads CSAREGANEKLFF. At the DNA level, the sequence is TGCAGTGCTAGGGAGGGGGCTAATGAAAAACTGTTTTTT.